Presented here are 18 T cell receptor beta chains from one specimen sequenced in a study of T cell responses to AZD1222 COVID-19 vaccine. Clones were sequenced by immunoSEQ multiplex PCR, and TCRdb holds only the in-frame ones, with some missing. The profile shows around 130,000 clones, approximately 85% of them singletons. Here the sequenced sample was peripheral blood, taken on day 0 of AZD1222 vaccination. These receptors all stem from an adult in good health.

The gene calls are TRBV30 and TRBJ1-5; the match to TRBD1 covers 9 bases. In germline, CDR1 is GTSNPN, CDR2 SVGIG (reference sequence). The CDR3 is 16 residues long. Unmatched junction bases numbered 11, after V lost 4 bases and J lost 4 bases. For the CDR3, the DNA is TGTGCCTGGACCTTAGGGGGGACAGGGCTTAATCAGCCCCAGCATTTT. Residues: CAWTLGGTGLNQPQHF. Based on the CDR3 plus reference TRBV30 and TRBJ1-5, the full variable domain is SQTIHQWPATLVQPVGSPLSLECTVEGTSNPNLYWYRQAAGRGLQLLFYSVGIGQISSEVPQNLSASRPQDRQFILSSKKLLLSDSGFYLCAWTLGGTGLNQPQHFGDGTRLSIL.

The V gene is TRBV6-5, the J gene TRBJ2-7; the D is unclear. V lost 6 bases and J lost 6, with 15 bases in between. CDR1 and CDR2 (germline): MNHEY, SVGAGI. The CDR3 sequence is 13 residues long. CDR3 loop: CASSNPDIGEQYF. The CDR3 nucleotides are TGTGCCAGCAGCAACCCCGATATTGGCGAGCAGTACTTC.

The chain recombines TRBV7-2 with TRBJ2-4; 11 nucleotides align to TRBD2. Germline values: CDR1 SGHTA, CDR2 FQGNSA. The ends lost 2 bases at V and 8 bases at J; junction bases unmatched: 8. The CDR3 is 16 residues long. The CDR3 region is CASSLSPTSGADIQYF. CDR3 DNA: TGTGCCAGCAGCTTATCGCCGACTAGCGGGGCGGACATTCAGTACTTC. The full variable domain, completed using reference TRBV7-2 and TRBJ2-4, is GAGVSQSPSNKVTEKGKDVELRCDPISGHTALYWYRQSLGQGLEFLIYFQGNSAPDKSGLPSDRFSAERTGGSVSTLTIQRTQQEDSAVYLCASSLSPTSGADIQYFGAGTRLSVL.

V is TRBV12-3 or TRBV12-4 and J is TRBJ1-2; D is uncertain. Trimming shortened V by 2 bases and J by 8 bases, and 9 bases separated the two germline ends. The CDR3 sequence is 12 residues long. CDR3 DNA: TGTGCCAGCAGTTTATCTAAGGTCGGCTACACCTTC. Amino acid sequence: CASSLSKVGYTF.

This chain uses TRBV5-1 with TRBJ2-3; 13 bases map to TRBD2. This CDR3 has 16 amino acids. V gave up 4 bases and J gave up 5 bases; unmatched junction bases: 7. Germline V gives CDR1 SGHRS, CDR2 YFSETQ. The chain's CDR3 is CASSVGTSGTRDTQYF. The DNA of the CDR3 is TGCGCCAGCAGCGTCGGGACTAGCGGGACTAGAGATACGCAGTATTTT.

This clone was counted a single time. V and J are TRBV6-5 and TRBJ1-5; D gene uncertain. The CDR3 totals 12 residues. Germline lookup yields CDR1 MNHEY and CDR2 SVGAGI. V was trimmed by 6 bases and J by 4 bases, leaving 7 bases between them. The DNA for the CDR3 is TGTGCCAGCAGGGGTGGGAATCAGCCCCAGCATTTT. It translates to CASRGGNQPQHF.

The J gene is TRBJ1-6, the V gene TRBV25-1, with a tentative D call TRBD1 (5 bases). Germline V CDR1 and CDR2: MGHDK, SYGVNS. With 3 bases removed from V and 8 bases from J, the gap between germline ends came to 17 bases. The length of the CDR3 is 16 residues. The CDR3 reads CASSDRLGGDYSPLHF. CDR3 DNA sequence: TGTGCCAGCAGTGATCGCCTGGGGGGTGACTATTCACCCCTCCACTTT. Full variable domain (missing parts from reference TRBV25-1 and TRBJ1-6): EADIYQTPRYLVIGTGKKITLECSQTMGHDKMYWYQQDPGMELHLIHYSYGVNSTEKGDLSSESTVSRIRTEHFPLTLESARPSHTSQYLCASSDRLGGDYSPLHFGNGTRLTVT.

In DNA, the CDR3 is TGTGCCAGCAGCTCCGGGACTAGCAATGAGCAGTTCTTC. Protein product: CASSSGTSNEQFF. The chain links TRBV9 to TRBJ2-1, with 8 bases identical to TRBD2. V dropped 4 bases and J dropped 6; count of bases not matched to a gene: 3. Germline V gene lookup returns CDR1 SGDLS and CDR2 YYNGEE. CDR3 length: 13 residues.

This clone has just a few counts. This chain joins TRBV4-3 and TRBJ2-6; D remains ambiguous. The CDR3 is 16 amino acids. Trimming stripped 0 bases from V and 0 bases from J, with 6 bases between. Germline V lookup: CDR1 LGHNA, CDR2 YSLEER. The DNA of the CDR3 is TGCGCCAGCAGCCAAGATCTAAGCTCTGGGGCCAACGTCCTGACTTTC. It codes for CASSQDLSSGANVLTF.

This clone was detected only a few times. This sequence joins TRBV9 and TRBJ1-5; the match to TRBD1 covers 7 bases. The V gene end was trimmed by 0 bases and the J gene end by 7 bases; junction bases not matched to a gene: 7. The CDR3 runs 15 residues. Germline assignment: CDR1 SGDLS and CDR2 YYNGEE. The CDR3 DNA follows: TGTGCCAGCAGCGTAGCTGGACAGGTCGGGCAGCCCCAGCATTTT. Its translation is CASSVAGQVGQPQHF.

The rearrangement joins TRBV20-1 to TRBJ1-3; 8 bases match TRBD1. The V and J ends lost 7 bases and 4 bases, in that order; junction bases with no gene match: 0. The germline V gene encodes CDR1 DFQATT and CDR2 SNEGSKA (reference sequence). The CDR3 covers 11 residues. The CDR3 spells CSGQGGNTIYF. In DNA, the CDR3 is TGCAGTGGACAGGGGGGAAACACCATATATTTT.

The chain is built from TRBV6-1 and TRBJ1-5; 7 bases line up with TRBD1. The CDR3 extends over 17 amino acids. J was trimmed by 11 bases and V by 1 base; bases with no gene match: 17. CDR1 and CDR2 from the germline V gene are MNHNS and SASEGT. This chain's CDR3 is CASSEGKQGRGLSAQHF. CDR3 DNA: TGTGCCAGCAGTGAAGGAAAACAGGGGCGGGGGTTGTCAGCCCAGCATTTT.

The CDR3 DNA is TGTGCCAGTCGAGAGGACATTGGCTACAATGAGCAGTTCTTC. Its translation: CASREDIGYNEQFF. The genes are TRBV18 and TRBJ2-1; possible D gene TRBD1, 5 bases. The CDR3 runs to 14 residues. V was trimmed by 9 bases and J by 3 bases, leaving 15 bases between them. Germline CDR1 KGHSH, CDR2 LQKENI.

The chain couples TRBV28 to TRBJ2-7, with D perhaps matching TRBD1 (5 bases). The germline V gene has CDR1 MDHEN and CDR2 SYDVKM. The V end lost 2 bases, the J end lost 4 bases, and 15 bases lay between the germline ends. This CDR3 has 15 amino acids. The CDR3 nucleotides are TGTGCCAGCAGTTTACCCGGGCTCAGGGATTACGAGCAGTACTTC. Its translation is CASSLPGLRDYEQYF.

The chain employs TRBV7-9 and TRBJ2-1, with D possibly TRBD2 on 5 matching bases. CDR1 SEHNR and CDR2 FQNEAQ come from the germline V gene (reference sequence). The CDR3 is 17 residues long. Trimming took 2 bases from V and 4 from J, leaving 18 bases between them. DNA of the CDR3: TGTGCCAGCAGCTTACTTGGGAGTAAGGGATTTTACAATGAGCAGTTCTTC. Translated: CASSLLGSKGFYNEQFF.

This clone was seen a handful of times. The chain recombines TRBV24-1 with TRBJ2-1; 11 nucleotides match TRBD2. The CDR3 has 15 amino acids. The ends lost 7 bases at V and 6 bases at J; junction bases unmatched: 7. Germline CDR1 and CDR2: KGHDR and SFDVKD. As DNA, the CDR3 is TGTGCCACCAGCCAGATAGCGGGAGGGATCAATGAGCAGTTCTTC. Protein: CATSQIAGGINEQFF.

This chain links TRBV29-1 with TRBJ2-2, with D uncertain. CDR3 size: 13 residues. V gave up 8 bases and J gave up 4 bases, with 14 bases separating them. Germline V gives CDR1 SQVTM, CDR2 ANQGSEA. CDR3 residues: CSPSRASTGELFF. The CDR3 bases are TGCAGCCCCTCACGGGCATCCACCGGGGAGCTGTTTTTT.

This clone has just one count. Written as DNA, the CDR3 is TGTGCCAGCAGCTCCCGTAGGGGGGCGAGCACAGATACGCAGTATTTT. Its translation is CASSSRRGASTDTQYF. The chain couples TRBV7-9 to TRBJ2-3; D possibly matches TRBD1 or TRBD2 (6 bases each). The CDR3 contains 16 residues. V shed 4 bases and J shed 0 bases, with 14 bases lying between them. The germline V gene has CDR1 SEHNR and CDR2 FQNEAQ (reference sequence).